This T cell receptor (beta chain) was recovered during a study of T-cell memory formation after mild COVID-19. General observations from the study: Later expanders leaned CD4+, whereas clones that contracted between day 15 and 85 were balanced CD4/CD8. Within pre-infection memory, some responding clones were found, suggesting cross-reactive memory joined.

This clonotype was observed a few times. Its antigen is not identified. Trimming cost V 9 bases and J 4 bases, with 12 bases left between them. Germline lookup yields CDR1 MNHNS and CDR2 SASEGT. This CDR3 is built from 12 residues. Constant-segment primers served in 5'RACE that generated TCR alpha and TCR beta cDNA libraries bearing sample barcodes and UMIs. TCRdb reanalysed the 5' RACE reads using MiXCR and keeps one entry per CDR3 protein. This sample has about 250,000 distinct CDR3 sequences, with around 15% found just once. Sequencing was carried out using PBMCs or a T cell subset sorted from them (not recorded which). The sequence derives from a man aged 18-30 years who had mild COVID-19 (a few samples of this study predate the infection). Cell type and time point are not known. This sequence joins TRBV6-1 and TRBJ1-2; possible D gene TRBD1, 6 bases. The CDR3 reads CASGQWIYGYTF. The CDR3 coding sequence is TGTGCCAGTGGACAGTGGATCTATGGCTACACCTTC.